The next 22 T cell receptor beta chains were all read from a single sample in a study of cytomegalovirus exposure and HLA in healthy donors. A multiplex PCR was run with 60 Vbeta primers and 13 Jbeta primers. Some clones are missing from TCRdb's copy, which holds only in-frame ones; the method was immunoSEQ multiplex PCR. The sample records about 120,000 clones, almost 85% being singletons. Sequences were obtained from PBMCs. The receptors here all came from a woman between 18 and 30 years old in good health and CMV-seronegative.

The gene calls are TRBV19 and TRBJ1-4; D gene uncertain. This CDR3 has 15 residues. The germline gives CDR1 LNHDA, CDR2 SQIVND (reference sequence). Trimming left V 9 bases short and J 0 bases short, with 14 bases between. CDR3 in amino acids: CASSVYSATNEKLFF. As DNA, the CDR3 is TGTGCCAGCTCAGTCTACAGTGCAACTAATGAAAAACTGTTTTTT.

A few counts support this clone. The chain joins TRBV6-6 to TRBJ1-5; 8 bases line up with TRBD1. The J segment lost 3 bases and the V segment lost 0 bases, leaving 4 bases of the junction unmatched. The CDR3 is 16 residues long. CDR1 is MNHNY and CDR2 is SVGAGI in the germline V gene (reference sequence). The CDR3 bases are TGTGCCAGCAGTTACTCGTGGACAGGGAACAATCAGCCCCAGCATTTT. It yields the protein CASSYSWTGNNQPQHF.

This sequence joins TRBV2 and TRBJ2-2; 7 bases are shared with TRBD1. CDR3 length: 15 residues. V lost 7 bases, J lost 4 bases, and 9 bases stayed unmatched. CDR1 is SNHLY, CDR2 FYNNEI, per germline. CDR3 nucleotides: TGTGCCAGCAAGATCGACAGGGCGGCCACCGGGGAGCTGTTTTTT. Translation gives CASKIDRAATGELFF.

J is TRBJ1-1 and V is TRBV5-1; 9 positions agree with TRBD1. CDR1 and CDR2 (germline): SGHRS, YFSETQ. Germline trimming cut 4 bases from V and 0 bases from J; bases unmatched to any gene: 4. The CDR3 is 15 residues long. The CDR3 nucleotides are TGCGCCAGCAGCCTGGGACAGGGACTGAACACTGAAGCTTTCTTT. Its translation: CASSLGQGLNTEAFF.

J is TRBJ1-2 and V is TRBV5-4; D call uncertain. This CDR3 spans 13 amino acids. V was cut by 4 bases and J by 9 bases, with 16 bases left in between. Germline V lookup: CDR1 SGHNT, CDR2 YYREEE (reference sequence). CDR3 sequence: CASSQENGKSYTF. In nucleotides, the CDR3 is TGTGCCAGCAGCCAGGAGAACGGGAAAAGCTACACCTTC.

The chain uses TRBV9 and TRBJ2-1, with a possible D match to TRBD1 (6 bases). Trimming removed 1 base at V and 7 bases at J, with 15 bases between. The CDR3 length is 15 residues. CDR1 is SGDLS, CDR2 YYNGEE, per germline. The CDR3 region is CASSVFTGTLNEQFF. As DNA, the CDR3 is TGTGCCAGCAGCGTATTTACCGGGACACTAAATGAGCAGTTCTTC.

The chain employs TRBV27 and TRBJ1-1; D is uncertain. Trimming removed 5 bases at V and 6 bases at J, with 19 bases between. Germline V gives CDR1 MNHEY, CDR2 SMNVEV (reference sequence). This CDR3 spans 15 amino acids. CDR3 amino acids: CASSLSRPGIAEAFF. The CDR3 coding sequence is TGTGCCAGCAGTCTGTCCCGCCCAGGAATTGCTGAAGCTTTCTTT.

This clone was seen a single time. The rearrangement joins TRBV4-3 to TRBJ1-2, with D possibly TRBD1 on 5 matching bases. Deletions cut 1 base from V and 8 bases from J, with 11 bases between. The CDR3 length is 13 residues. Germline values: CDR1 LGHNA, CDR2 YSLEER. The DNA for the CDR3 is TGCGCCAGCAGCCAAGGGGAGGGGAGAGGCTACACCTTC. This translates into CASSQGEGRGYTF.

This sequence joins TRBV30 and TRBJ2-2; D possibly corresponds to TRBD2 (7 bases). This CDR3 contains 15 residues. Germline V CDR1 and CDR2: GTSNPN, SVGIG (reference sequence). V shed 2 bases and J shed 6 bases, with 16 bases lying between them. The CDR3 spells CAWSPPGGPSGELFF. DNA of the CDR3: TGTGCCTGGAGTCCCCCGGGGGGCCCTTCCGGGGAGCTGTTTTTT. The complete variable domain, with remaining parts taken from reference TRBV30 and TRBJ2-2, reads SQTIHQWPATLVQPVGSPLSLECTVEGTSNPNLYWYRQAAGRGLQLLFYSVGIGQISSEVPQNLSASRPQDRQFILSSKKLLLSDSGFYLCAWSPPGGPSGELFFGEGSRLTVL.

The CDR3, as DNA: TGTGCCACCCGGCGAGAGGGGCCCCAGCATTTT. The encoded protein is CATRREGPQHF. This chain uses TRBV6-1 with TRBJ1-5, with D unclear. The germline gives CDR1 MNHNS, CDR2 SASEGT. CDR3 length equals 11 residues. V shed 10 bases and J shed 9 bases, with 13 bases lying between them.

V is TRBV5-5 and J is TRBJ2-7; D is unresolved. Germline V CDR1 and CDR2: SGHKS, YYEKEE (reference sequence). CDR3 length: 14 amino acids. Trimming shortened V by 4 bases and J by 2 bases, and 13 bases separated the two germline ends. DNA for the CDR3: TGTGCCAGCAGCGCATGGTCCGGAGCCTACGAGCAGTACTTC. Translation: CASSAWSGAYEQYF.

This chain uses TRBV2 with TRBJ2-1; TRBD2 matches at 9 bases. V lost 7 bases to trimming and J lost 13 bases; unmatched junction nucleotides: 8. Looked up from germline, CDR1 is SNHLY and CDR2 is FYNNEI. The CDR3 length is 12 residues. Here the CDR3 DNA reads TGTGCCAGCATCGCTAGCGGGACGCGACAGTTCTTC. This codes for CASIASGTRQFF.

This chain links TRBV6-1 with TRBJ2-1; weak D call: TRBD2 (6 bases). V was pared by 4 bases and J by 5 bases, with 18 bases between. There are 16 residues in the CDR3. Per germline, CDR1 MNHNS and CDR2 SASEGT. CDR3 sequence: CASSASIGSGDNEQFF. In DNA form, the CDR3 reads TGTGCCAGCAGTGCCAGCATCGGTAGCGGAGACAATGAGCAGTTCTTC.

The V call is TRBV5-1, the J call TRBJ1-3, with 8 bases identical to TRBD1. This CDR3 region has 15 residues. After removal of 4 bases from V and 6 bases from J, the junction contained 9 bases not matched to a gene. Germline V gene sequence: CDR1 SGHRS, CDR2 YFSETQ. CDR3: CASSDQGQGVNTIYF. The CDR3, as DNA: TGCGCCAGCAGCGACCAAGGACAGGGAGTAAACACCATATATTTT. The variable domain in full, completed from reference TRBV5-1 and TRBJ1-3, reads KAGVTQTPRYLIKTRGQQVTLSCSPISGHRSVSWYQQTPGQGLQFLFEYFSETQRNKGNFPGRFSGRQFSNSRSEMNVSTLELGDSALYLCASSDQGQGVNTIYFGEGSWLTVV.

This chain connects TRBV7-8 to TRBJ1-5; D unresolved. The germline CDR1 and CDR2 sequences are SGHVS and FQNEAQ. This CDR3 has 13 amino acids. Trimming left V 1 base short and J 7 bases short, with 8 bases between. CDR3 sequence: CASSLEFSQPQHF. The CDR3, as DNA: TGTGCCAGCAGCTTAGAGTTTAGCCAGCCCCAGCATTTT.

The chain carries TRBV4-1 and TRBJ2-7; perhaps TRBD1 as D (5 bases). This CDR3 comprises 14 residues. The V gene's germline CDR1 is MGHRA and CDR2 YSYEKL. Trimming stripped 1 base from V and 2 bases from J, with 9 bases between. CDR3 coding DNA: TGCGCCAGCAGCCAAGGGACACCCACCTACGAGCAGTACTTC. It is translated as CASSQGTPTYEQYF.

This clone was seen just once. V and J are TRBV4-1 and TRBJ1-2, with a tentative D call TRBD1 (6 bases). There are 16 residues in the CDR3. The germline gives CDR1 MGHRA, CDR2 YSYEKL. V was clipped by 2 bases and J by 8 bases, with 21 bases between them. In DNA, the CDR3 is TGCGCCAGCAGCCAAACCCTACAGGGAGCTGGTTTAGGCTACACCTTC. Its protein is CASSQTLQGAGLGYTF.

The chain is built from TRBV4-3 and TRBJ1-4; 8 positions match TRBD1. Germline V gives CDR1 LGHNA, CDR2 YSLEER. J was trimmed by 6 bases and V by 0 bases; bases with no gene match: 9. CDR3 length: 17 residues. The DNA of the CDR3 is TGCGCCAGCAGCCAAGATTCGGGCAGGGGGCGGTATGAAAAACTGTTTTTT. Its protein product is CASSQDSGRGRYEKLFF.

The chain recombines TRBV7-3 with TRBJ2-1, with 11 bases that match TRBD2. This CDR3 has 15 amino acids. CDR1 is SGHTA, CDR2 FQGTGA, per germline. V gave up 6 bases and J gave up 4 bases; unmatched junction bases: 5. In DNA, the CDR3 is TGTGCCAGCAGTCGCACTAGCGGGGGTTACAATGAGCAGTTCTTC. Translating it yields CASSRTSGGYNEQFF.

The gene calls are TRBV4-3 and TRBJ2-1; 11 bases fit TRBD2. Trimming took 4 bases from V and 5 from J; bases not matched to a gene: 7. Germline-derived CDR1 and CDR2 are LGHNA and YSLEER. The CDR3 extends over 16 amino acids. The CDR3 region is CASSPWSSGGDNEQFF. The CDR3 nucleotides are TGCGCCAGCAGCCCCTGGAGTAGCGGGGGGGACAATGAGCAGTTCTTC.

The chain recombines TRBV6-6 with TRBJ2-7; tentative D call: TRBD2 (5 bases). Looked up from germline, CDR1 is MNHNY and CDR2 is SVGAGI (reference sequence). The V gene lost 4 bases and the J gene lost 7 bases, with 8 bases spanning the gap. The CDR3 sequence is 11 residues long. The CDR3 bases are TGTGCCAGCAGTTCCCCGGGGGAGCAGTACTTC. As protein: CASSSPGEQYF.

The chain links TRBV28 to TRBJ1-2; 9 bases line up with TRBD1. The CDR3 is 18 amino acids. CDR1 is MDHEN and CDR2 is SYDVKM in the germline V gene. With V trimmed by 3 bases and J by 5 bases, 16 bases remained unmatched. The CDR3 DNA reads TGTGCCAGCAGTTTGGAAGGCCTACAGGGGGCCCGACTGTATGGCTACACCTTC. This gives the protein CASSLEGLQGARLYGYTF.